This T cell receptor (beta chain) comes out of a study of cytomegalovirus exposure and HLA in healthy donors. General study results and limits: Immune exposure was documented only through CMV serostatus. For cytomegalovirus status, the classifier reportedly gave diagnoses with high specificity and sensitivity. Investigators reported 150 to 200 TCR beta chains as tied to cytomegalovirus. TCR beta V- and J-gene trimming, according to a later analysis, was linked to a missense DCLRE1C variant.

Only one count was recorded for this clone. The antigen is undetermined. PCR was performed using 60 Vbeta and 13 Jbeta primers. TCRdb's table, derived via immunoSEQ multiplex PCR, lists solely in-frame clones and lacks some. The sample comprises 150,000 to 200,000 clones, approximately 81% of which are singletons, and 1% rests with the top ten. Sequencing was done on a sample of PBMCs. The receptor comes from a boy aged 2 to 9 in good health and CMV-seronegative.

For the CDR3, the DNA is TGTGCCAGCTCACCTACAGGGGGGATGAAAGCTAACTATGGCTACACCTTC. It specifies CASSPTGGMKANYGYTF. V usage is TRBV18 and J usage is TRBJ1-2; 8 nucleotides agree with TRBD1. The CDR3 sequence is 17 residues long. The V and J ends lost 3 bases and 0 bases, in that order; junction bases with no gene match: 9. CDR1 and CDR2 (germline): KGHSH, LQKENI. Together with reference TRBV18 and TRBJ1-2, the CDR3 gives the full variable domain: NAGVMQNPRHLVRRRGQEARLRCSPMKGHSHVYWYRQLPEEGLKFMVYLQKENIIDESGMPKERFSAEFPKEGPSILRIQQVVRGDSAAYFCASSPTGGMKANYGYTFGSGTRLTVV.